These 6 T cell receptor beta chains were all obtained from the same sample, sequenced in a study of blood T cell repertoires in COVID-19. Assay: immunoSEQ multiplex PCR; the TCRdb copy retains only in-frame clones and omits some. The sample lists 130,000 or so clones, around 91% occurring once. The sample taken for sequencing was peripheral blood. Receptor source: a man in his 70s with active or convalescent COVID-19.

The genes are TRBV2 and TRBJ2-3; 8 bases agree with TRBD1. Germline values: CDR1 SNHLY, CDR2 FYNNEI. This CDR3 is 13 amino acids long. Trimming at V came to 7 bases and at J to 5 bases, leaving 5 bases not matched to a gene. CDR3 protein: CASNRGAGDTQYF. CDR3 sequence (DNA): TGTGCCAGCAACAGGGGGGCCGGAGATACGCAGTATTTT. The full variable domain, with the rest looked up from reference TRBV2 and TRBJ2-3, is EPEVTQTPSHQVTQMGQEVILRCVPISNHLYFYWYRQILGQKVEFLVSFYNNEISEKSEIFDDQFSVERPDGSNFTLKIRSTKLEDSAMYFCASNRGAGDTQYFGPGTRLTVL.

As concerns this clone: The sample carries other DNA sequences with the same CDR3. V gene TRBV3-1 (or the pseudogene TRBV3-2) combines with J gene TRBJ1-5; D is possibly TRBD1 (5 bases). V lost 1 base and J 2 bases, leaving 9 bases between the germline ends. There are 15 residues in the CDR3. Germline CDR1 reads LGHDT; CDR2 reads YNNKEL (reference sequence). The CDR3 is CASSQGRGGNQPQHF. CDR3 DNA: TGTGCCAGCAGCCAAGGGAGGGGCGGCAATCAGCCCCAGCATTTT.

The rearrangement links TRBV27 to TRBJ2-5; 8 bases map to TRBD2. The V gene end was trimmed by 0 bases and the J gene end by 1 base; junction bases not matched to a gene: 10. CDR1 is MNHEY and CDR2 is SMNVEV in the germline V gene (reference sequence). This CDR3 spans 18 amino acids. CDR3 DNA sequence: TGTGCCAGCAGTTTATCCCCATTCCCGGGGGGGGGCCAAGAGACCCAGTACTTC. Translated: CASSLSPFPGGGQETQYF.

Written as DNA, the CDR3 is TGTGCCAGCAGTACCCAACCGGGACAGGGGAACACCGGGGAGCTGTTTTTT. Protein: CASSTQPGQGNTGELFF. This chain uses TRBV28 with TRBJ2-2; 9 bases are shared with TRBD1. V was clipped by 5 bases and J by 1 base; unmatched bases: 8. Per the germline V gene, CDR1 is MDHEN and CDR2 is SYDVKM. The CDR3 covers 17 residues. The whole variable domain, filled in from reference TRBV28 and TRBJ2-2, reads DVKVTQSSRYLVKRTGEKVFLECVQDMDHENMFWYRQDPGLGLRLIYFSYDVKMKEKGDIPEGYSVSREKKERFSLILESASTNQTSMYLCASSTQPGQGNTGELFFGEGSRLTVL.

The chain recombines TRBV7-9 with TRBJ1-1; D might be TRBD1 (6 bases). Germline V CDR1 and CDR2: SEHNR, FQNEAQ (reference sequence). The CDR3 is 12 residues long. Trimming shortened V by 1 base and J by 7 bases, and 7 bases separated the two germline ends. CDR3 sequence reads: CASSLDRDEAFF. The DNA for the CDR3 is TGTGCCAGCAGCTTAGACAGGGATGAAGCTTTCTTT.

The CDR3 reads CSAPKNEELFF. DNA for the CDR3: TGCAGTGCCCCTAAAAACGAGGAGCTGTTTTTT. This sequence joins TRBV20-1 and TRBJ2-2; unclear D gene. Per germline, CDR1 DFQATT and CDR2 SNEGSKA (reference sequence). CDR3 length equals 11 residues. V shed 6 bases and J shed 10 bases, with 12 bases lying between them.